This is a list of T cell receptor beta chains from one sample in a study of shared clonotypes between healthy human individuals. This table comes from immunoSEQ multiplex PCR, and its TCRdb copy is limited to in-frame clones, with some not included. The data hold around 1,900,000 clones, with over 85% observed a single time. Sequences were obtained from naive CD8+ T cells from PBMCs. These receptors were collected from a man aged 18 to 30 in good health. Some clones in this sample may be carry-over from other donors' samples. CDR3s include the opening cysteine and the closing phenylalanine or tryptophan. D genes are given only for firm matches. Rows may omit the clone size; those that give it use once, few, many or a size class.

clone size,D gene,J gene,V gene,CDR3 protein,CDR3 DNA
NA,NA,TRBJ1-3,TRBV29-1,CSVEWAGGNTIYF,TGCAGCGTTGAATGGGCGGGGGGAAACACCATATATTTT
NA,NA,TRBJ2-2,TRBV29-1,CSARVGNTGELFF,TGCAGCGCTCGGGTGGGGAACACCGGGGAGCTGTTTTTT
NA,NA,TRBJ2-5,TRBV27,CASSTRRTEGEETQYF,TGTGCCAGCAGCACCAGACGGACGGAGGGGGAAGAGACCCAGTACTTC
NA,NA,TRBJ2-7,TRBV5-4,CASSLGTVAYEQYF,TGTGCCAGCAGCTTGGGAACGGTAGCTTACGAGCAGTACTTC
NA,NA,TRBJ2-5,TRBV7-2,CASSLAGTLQETQYF,TGTGCCAGCAGCTTGGCCGGGACACTCCAAGAGACCCAGTACTTC
NA,TRBD2,TRBJ2-2,TRBV10-3,CALGTSGNTGELFF,TGTGCCCTCGGGACTAGCGGAAACACCGGGGAGCTGTTTTTT
NA,NA,TRBJ2-1,TRBV9,CASSVGIRGRGDEQFF,TGTGCCAGCAGCGTAGGTATCCGGGGTAGGGGCGATGAGCAGTTCTTC
NA,TRBD2,TRBJ2-7,TRBV6-6,CASSYGSGGTYEQYF,TGTGCCAGCAGTTACGGAAGCGGGGGTACCTACGAGCAGTACTTC
NA,NA,TRBJ2-4,TRBV7-8,CASIPNRDGLAKNIQYF,TGTGCCAGCATCCCTAACCGGGACGGACTAGCCAAAAACATTCAGTACTTC
once,NA,TRBJ1-4,TRBV7-9,CASSLAADPNEKLFF,TGTGCCAGCAGCTTAGCGGCAGATCCTAATGAAAAACTGTTTTTT
NA,NA,TRBJ2-6,TRBV19,CASITPTPPGSGANVLTF,TGTGCCAGTATCACCCCGACCCCCCCAGGGTCTGGGGCCAACGTCCTGACTTTC
NA,NA,TRBJ1-1,TRBV27,CASRQTGTEAFF,TGTGCCAGCAGACAGACAGGAACTGAAGCTTTCTTT
NA,TRBD2,TRBJ2-3,TRBV27,CASSLLGASGPTDTQYF,TGTGCCAGCAGTTTGTTAGGGGCTAGCGGACCCACAGATACGCAGTATTTT
NA,TRBD2,TRBJ2-1,TRBV7-8,CASSFGLGWDEQFF,TGTGCCAGCAGCTTCGGACTAGGGTGGGATGAGCAGTTCTTC